The clone carrying this T cell receptor (beta chain) has at least ten counts. Its specificity is unknown. This sample is part of a study of T cell repertoires in cytomegalovirus infection. Study-level background: The public TCR beta signatures pointed to both CMV infection and matching HLA type. The study, taken as a whole, reports: Dominating the ex vivo response were HLA-C-restricted CMV-specific TCR beta clonotypes. The study identified carriers of CMV plus the relevant HLA from cumulative public TCR beta family frequency.

From the reads, TCRdb called clonotypes with MiXCR, one entry per CDR3 protein. The data show tens of thousands of distinct CDR3 sequences, approximately 3.6% seen once. The CDR3 covers 13 residues. Germline CDR1 and CDR2: MNHEY and SVGEGT. Between the trimmed V and J ends, which lost 4 bases and 2 bases, there was a span of 8 bases. The chain couples TRBV6-2 or TRBV6-3 to TRBJ1-2; D unresolved. This sequence was found in a human donor in good health (CMV status not recorded). Some clones in this sample may be carry-over from other donors' samples. The sequenced material came from PBMCs. This CDR3 reads CASSFTNNYGYTF. The CDR3, as DNA: TGTGCCAGCAGTTTTACTAACAACTATGGCTACACCTTC.